The 9 T cell receptor beta chains presented below share a single source sample, sequenced in a study of blood T cell repertoires in COVID-19. Using immunoSEQ multiplex PCR, the repertoire was profiled, and TCRdb retains in-frame clones only, with some absent. This table holds more than 80,000 clones, over 70% found once. Material: peripheral blood. These receptors were obtained from an elderly woman with active or convalescent COVID-19.

The J gene is TRBJ1-1, the V gene TRBV9; a weak D match, TRBD1 (6 bases). This CDR3 spans 14 amino acids. Deletions cut 3 bases from V and 3 bases from J, with 12 bases between. CDR1 SGDLS and CDR2 YYNGEE come from the germline V gene. CDR3 in DNA: TGTGCCAGCAGCGCCGACAGGACTTACACTGAAGCTTTCTTT. Residues: CASSADRTYTEAFF.

The rearrangement joins TRBV19 to TRBJ1-2, with D uncertain. The germline gives CDR1 LNHDA, CDR2 SQIVND (reference sequence). Trimming removed 6 bases from V and 2 bases from J, with 13 bases in between. This CDR3 is 14 amino acids long. CDR3 in amino acids: CASRRIGVNYGYTF. CDR3 nucleotide sequence: TGTGCCAGTAGGCGAATCGGGGTAAACTATGGCTACACCTTC.

This chain connects TRBV9 to TRBJ1-1; unclear D gene. The V and J ends lost 4 bases and 11 bases respectively, with 18 bases between them. From germline, CDR1 is SGDLS and CDR2 YYNGEE. This CDR3 region has 13 residues. CDR3 coding DNA: TGTGCCAGCAGCCCCTCTGGCAGGAGGGATGCTTTCTTT. Translated: CASSPSGRRDAFF. The full variable domain, with the rest looked up from reference TRBV9 and TRBJ1-1, is DSGVTQTPKHLITATGQRVTLRCSPRSGDLSVYWYQQSLDQGLQFLIQYYNGEERAKGNILERFSAQQFPDLHSELNLSSLELGDSALYFCASSPSGRRDAFFGQGTRLTVV.

This clone was recorded at least ten times. The chain recombines TRBV7-2 with TRBJ1-6, with a possible D match to TRBD1 (6 bases). The CDR3 is made up of 16 amino acids. Looked up from germline, CDR1 is SGHTA and CDR2 is FQGNSA. V dropped 1 base and J dropped 6 bases, with 13 bases sitting between them. The CDR3 loop is CASSLEGVRGNSPLHF. For the CDR3, the DNA is TGTGCCAGCAGCTTAGAGGGGGTGAGGGGTAATTCACCCCTCCACTTT. Variable domain in full (rest from reference TRBV7-2 and TRBJ1-6): GAGVSQSPSNKVTEKGKDVELRCDPISGHTALYWYRQSLGQGLEFLIYFQGNSAPDKSGLPSDRFSAERTGGSVSTLTIQRTQQEDSAVYLCASSLEGVRGNSPLHFGNGTRLTVT.

This chain joins TRBV7-2 and TRBJ1-5; no firm D call. Germline V lookup: CDR1 SGHTA, CDR2 FQGNSA. The germline V and J ends were trimmed by 3 bases and 1 base, with 7 bases remaining between them. CDR3 length: 14 residues. CDR3 DNA: TGTGCCAGCAGCTTTCGAGTGAGCAATCAGCCCCAGCATTTT. It translates to CASSFRVSNQPQHF.

This clone has a handful of counts. The gene calls are TRBV19 and TRBJ1-2, with 7 bases aligning to TRBD1. The CDR3 is made up of 12 amino acids. With 5 bases clipped from V and 7 bases from J, the junction kept 4 bases outside the gene matches. Germline V CDR1 and CDR2: LNHDA, SQIVND (reference sequence). The CDR3 region has the DNA TGTGCCAGTAGTGTCCCAGGGGGTGGCTACACCTTC. It is translated as CASSVPGGGYTF.

The V gene is TRBV30, the J gene TRBJ1-4; D ambiguous. Germline loops: CDR1 GTSNPN, CDR2 SVGIG (reference sequence). The length of the CDR3 is 14 residues. Trimming shortened V by 4 bases and J by 7 bases, and 16 bases separated the two germline ends. The CDR3 DNA sequence: TGTGCCTGGACGAAGCGACCGGAGACTGAAAAACTGTTTTTT. This gives the protein CAWTKRPETEKLFF.

The chain joins TRBV5-1 to TRBJ2-3; 8 bases are shared with TRBD2. V dropped 2 bases and J dropped 1; count of bases not matched to a gene: 0. Germline V lookup: CDR1 SGHRS, CDR2 YFSETQ. The CDR3 contains 14 residues. CDR3 region: CASSFSGGTDTQYF. CDR3 DNA: TGCGCCAGCAGCTTTAGCGGGGGCACAGATACGCAGTATTTT.

V usage is TRBV19 and J usage is TRBJ1-2; D possibly corresponds to TRBD1 (6 bases). The CDR3 contains 14 residues. Trimming removed 3 bases from V and 8 bases from J, with 16 bases in between. Germline-derived CDR1 and CDR2 are LNHDA and SQIVND (reference sequence). The CDR3 here is CASSIQGYLGGYTF. In nucleotides, the CDR3 is TGTGCCAGTAGTATCCAGGGGTACTTGGGCGGCTACACCTTC.